The clone carrying this TCR beta chain was picked up many times. Its antigen is undetermined. The data originate from a study of identical twins. Broader study findings: With abundant cord blood beta clonotypes, insertions were fewer; memory repertoires showed no such pattern. Without tracking the same donors, conclusions rested on cross-sectional statistical analysis. Excess low generation probability was seen in twin-shared out-of-frame alpha sequences.

TCRdb re-analysed the 5' RACE reads in MiXCR, keeping a single row per CDR3 protein. The table shows nearly 650,000 distinct CDR3 sequences, with 7% to 7.5% occurring only once. The CDR3 extends over 14 amino acids. V lost 7 bases and J lost 1; bases outside the gene matches: 7. Looked up from germline, CDR1 is SQVTM and CDR2 is ANQGSEA. With no exceptions, donors were healthy Caucasians. This same sample was also taken into another study, of yellow fever vaccine responses in identical twins.

The sequence was collected from a woman between 18 and 29 years old in good health. Sequencing used PBMCs. The gene calls are TRBV29-1 and TRBJ2-5, with 9 bases identical to TRBD1. The CDR3 reads CSAPTGGGQETQYF. Written as DNA, the CDR3 is TGCAGCGCACCCACAGGGGGCGGCCAAGAGACCCAGTACTTC.